This is a list of T cell receptor beta chains from one sample in a study of blood T cell repertoires in COVID-19. Some clones are missing from TCRdb's copy, which holds only in-frame ones; the method was immunoSEQ multiplex PCR. The table includes fewer than 400,000 clones, 89% detected once. Sequenced input: PBMCs or T cells enriched from blood (not recorded which). The receptors stem from a man aged 55-75 years who had recovered from COVID-19. CDR3s include the opening cysteine and the closing phenylalanine or tryptophan. Each record gives: CDR3 protein, CDR3 DNA, J gene, D gene, clone size, V gene. D genes are given only for firm matches. A row's size may be missing; if present it is once, few, many or a size class.

CASSQSGGLTEAFF | TGTGCCAGCAGCCAATCAGGGGGCCTTACTGAAGCTTTCTTT | TRBJ1-1 | TRBD1 | NA | TRBV5-4
CAEVIDTEAFF | TGTGCCGAGGTCATTGACACTGAAGCTTTCTTT | TRBJ1-1 | NA | NA | TRBV11-2
CASRGRDAGYNEQFF | TGTGCCAGCAGGGGACGGGATGCGGGGTACAATGAGCAGTTCTTC | TRBJ2-1 | NA | NA | TRBV6-1
CASNPAGTDYNSPLHF | TGTGCCAGCAACCCAGCCGGGACAGATTATAATTCACCCCTCCACTTT | TRBJ1-6 | TRBD1 | NA | TRBV28
CSALNGQGVETQYF | TGCAGCGCCCTTAATGGGCAGGGGGTTGAGACCCAGTACTTC | TRBJ2-5 | TRBD1 | NA | TRBV29-1
CAISESIGATVRYEQYF | TGTGCCATCAGTGAGTCGATAGGGGCGACAGTGAGATACGAGCAGTACTTC | TRBJ2-7 | NA | NA | TRBV10-3
CASSYSGQGFSEQYF | TGTGCCAGCAGTTACTCCGGACAGGGGTTTAGCGAGCAGTACTTC | TRBJ2-7 | TRBD1 | few | TRBV6-2/TRBV6-3
CASSQDRQAGLREQYF | TGCGCCAGCAGCCAAGATCGGCAAGCGGGCCTTCGCGAGCAGTACTTC | TRBJ2-7 | NA | NA | TRBV4-1
CASSLAVTSGSYEQYF | TGCGCCAGCAGCTTGGCCGTGACTAGCGGGAGTTACGAGCAGTACTTC | TRBJ2-7 | TRBD2 | NA | TRBV5-1
CSATAGSEAFF | TGCAGTGCTACCGCCGGGAGTGAAGCTTTCTTT | TRBJ1-1 | NA | NA | TRBV20-1
CASRKTSGKSKEQFF | TGTGCCAGCAGGAAGACTAGCGGGAAGTCTAAAGAGCAGTTCTTC | TRBJ2-1 | TRBD2 | NA | TRBV6-5
CASSLDRARETQYF | TGTGCCAGCAGCTTGGACAGGGCCAGAGAGACCCAGTACTTC | TRBJ2-5 | TRBD1 | NA | TRBV13
CASSLTASGTYEQYF | TGCGCCAGCAGCTTGACGGCTAGCGGTACCTACGAGCAGTACTTC | TRBJ2-7 | TRBD2 | NA | TRBV5-1
CASSIFRGGTEAFF | TGTGCCAGTAGTATCTTTCGGGGGGGAACTGAAGCTTTCTTT | TRBJ1-1 | NA | NA | TRBV19
CACTSVNEKLFF | TGTGCCTGCACAAGTGTTAATGAAAAACTGTTTTTT | TRBJ1-4 | NA | NA | TRBV30
CASSYQSSGSNEQYF | TGTGCCAGCAGTTACCAGTCTAGCGGGAGTAACGAGCAGTACTTC | TRBJ2-7 | TRBD2 | NA | TRBV6-5
CASSLGGALTDTQYF | TGTGCCAGCAGCCTGGGGGGGGCCCTGACAGATACGCAGTATTTT | TRBJ2-3 | NA | NA | TRBV9
CASREWKASGSITDTQYF | TGTGCCAGCAGAGAGTGGAAGGCTAGCGGGAGTATCACAGATACGCAGTATTTT | TRBJ2-3 | TRBD2 | NA | TRBV2
CASSPGLASEQYF | TGTGCCAGCTCACCGGGACTAGCATCCGAGCAGTACTTC | TRBJ2-7 | TRBD2 | few | TRBV18
CATSDWGTGTYNEQFF | TGTGCCACCAGTGATTGGGGGACAGGGACGTACAATGAGCAGTTCTTC | TRBJ2-1 | TRBD1 | NA | TRBV24-1
CASSLVPGGPNEQYF | TGCGCCAGCAGCTTGGTTCCGGGAGGGCCGAACGAGCAGTACTTC | TRBJ2-7 | TRBD2 | NA | TRBV5-1
CASSLQVSGANVLTF | TGTGCCAGCAGCTTGCAGGTCTCTGGGGCCAACGTCCTGACTTTC | TRBJ2-6 | NA | NA | TRBV7-2
CARLNRCSGNTIYF | TGTGCCAGACTAAACCGTTGCTCTGGAAACACCATATATTTT | TRBJ1-3 | NA | NA | TRBV7-3
CASSLGAIEQYF | TGTGCCAGCAGTTTAGGGGCCATCGAGCAGTACTTC | TRBJ2-7 | NA | NA | TRBV28
CASCGAGSSYNEQFF | TGTGCCAGCTGTGGGGCGGGGAGCTCCTACAATGAGCAGTTCTTC | TRBJ2-1 | NA | NA | TRBV11-2
CASSESLAGWDEQFF | TGTGCCAGCAGTGAAAGTCTAGCGGGTTGGGATGAGCAGTTCTTC | TRBJ2-1 | TRBD2 | NA | TRBV6-1
CASQGGGEQYF | TGTGCCAGCCAGGGGGGTGGCGAGCAGTACTTC | TRBJ2-7 | NA | NA | TRBV27
CASSSGQVLSNYGYTF | TGTGCCAGCAGCTCCGGACAGGTTCTCTCTAACTATGGCTACACCTTC | TRBJ1-2 | TRBD1 | NA | TRBV5-4
CASSLTGNGAFF | TGTGCCAGCAGTCTTACAGGGAACGGAGCTTTCTTT | TRBJ1-1 | NA | NA | TRBV12-3/TRBV12-4
CATRPTGAVRGYNEQFF | TGTGCCACCAGACCCACCGGAGCCGTTCGCGGTTACAATGAGCAGTTCTTC | TRBJ2-1 | NA | NA | TRBV15
CASSTSGNTGELFF | TGTGCCAGCAGCACTAGTGGGAACACCGGGGAGCTGTTTTTT | TRBJ2-2 | NA | NA | TRBV27
CASSQGQRNIQYF | TGCGCCAGCAGCCAAGGACAGAGAAACATTCAGTACTTC | TRBJ2-4 | NA | once | TRBV4-3
CASSQQGAGYNSPLHF | TGTGCCAGCAGCCAACAGGGGGCTGGCTATAATTCACCCCTCCACTTT | TRBJ1-6 | TRBD1 | few | TRBV9
CSASPGLGVNSGNIQYF | TGCAGTGCTAGTCCGGGACTGGGGGTGAATAGCGGGAACATTCAGTACTTC | TRBJ2-4 | TRBD2 | once | TRBV20-1
CASSLVRGSYTQYF | TGTGCCAGCAGCTTAGTACGCGGGAGTTATACGCAGTATTTT | TRBJ2-3 | TRBD2 | NA | TRBV11-2
CATSDRADYGYTF | TGTGCCACCTCGGACAGGGCCGACTATGGCTACACCTTC | TRBJ1-2 | TRBD1 | NA | TRBV24-1
CASSPQLAGVNEQFF | TGTGCCAGCAGTCCACAACTAGCGGGAGTCAATGAGCAGTTCTTC | TRBJ2-1 | TRBD2 | NA | TRBV5-4
CASSLGLAGGPRGNEQFF | TGTGCCAGCAGCTTGGGGCTAGCGGGAGGGCCCCGGGGGAATGAGCAGTTCTTC | TRBJ2-1 | TRBD2 | once | TRBV7-3
CASRQVAGGYEQYF | TGCGCCAGCAGACAGGTAGCGGGAGGCTACGAGCAGTACTTC | TRBJ2-7 | TRBD2 | NA | TRBV5-1
CASSWDRDYGYTF | TGTGCCAGCAGCTGGGACAGGGACTATGGCTACACCTTC | TRBJ1-2 | TRBD1 | few | TRBV7-2
CASSPQSGENTEAFF | TGTGCCAGCTCACCACAATCCGGGGAGAACACTGAAGCTTTCTTT | TRBJ1-1 | NA | NA | TRBV18
CASSVGVAGGQHEQFF | TGTGCCAGCAGCGTAGGGGTAGCGGGAGGTCAACATGAGCAGTTCTTC | TRBJ2-1 | TRBD2 | once | TRBV9
CASSFSGQTTDTQYF | TGCGCCAGCAGCTTTAGCGGACAAACCACAGATACGCAGTATTTT | TRBJ2-3 | NA | NA | TRBV5-1
CASSIGGTSGRAADTQYF | TGTGCCAGCAGCATAGGGGGGACTAGCGGGAGAGCGGCAGATACGCAGTATTTT | TRBJ2-3 | TRBD2 | NA | TRBV28
CASSVWDRVIGNTIYF | TGTGCCAGTAGTGTTTGGGACAGGGTCATTGGAAACACCATATATTTT | TRBJ1-3 | TRBD1 | once | TRBV19
CSAPGDTEAFF | TGCAGTGCCCCAGGGGACACTGAAGCTTTCTTT | TRBJ1-1 | NA | once | TRBV20-1
CASSRAGSKTEAFF | TGTGCCAGCAGTCGTGCAGGGTCCAAGACTGAAGCTTTCTTT | TRBJ1-1 | NA | NA | TRBV28
CASSRRDRVGEAFF | TGTGCCAGCAGCCGCCGGGACAGGGTAGGTGAAGCTTTCTTT | TRBJ1-1 | TRBD1 | NA | TRBV5-4
CASSPLRNQPQHF | TGTGCCAGCTCACCACTGAGGAATCAGCCCCAGCATTTT | TRBJ1-5 | NA | NA | TRBV18
CASSWGTGRSYEQYF | TGTGCCAGCAGCTGGGGGACAGGGCGATCCTACGAGCAGTACTTC | TRBJ2-7 | TRBD1 | NA | TRBV5-5
CATGTGTGGELFF | TGTGCCACCGGGACAGGGACGGGCGGGGAGCTGTTTTTT | TRBJ2-2 | TRBD1 | NA | TRBV9
CASSLDRVSYEQYF | TGCGCCAGCAGCTTGGATCGGGTTTCCTACGAGCAGTACTTC | TRBJ2-7 | NA | NA | TRBV5-1
CASSLPQGAGNTIYF | TGTGCCAGCAGCTTACCACAGGGGGCTGGAAACACCATATATTTT | TRBJ1-3 | TRBD1 | NA | TRBV7-2
CASSLDRGELFF | TGTGCCAGCAGCTTGGACAGGGGGGAGCTGTTTTTT | TRBJ2-2 | TRBD1 | NA | TRBV7-3
CASTPRAGGPSDTQYF | TGTGCCAGCACCCCGAGGGCGGGAGGGCCGTCAGATACGCAGTATTTT | TRBJ2-3 | TRBD2 | NA | TRBV7-2
CASRGYGTYEQYF | TGTGCCAGTAGGGGATACGGGACCTACGAGCAGTACTTC | TRBJ2-7 | NA | NA | TRBV19
CASSLWWGRGIPNYGYTF | TGTGCCAGCAGTTTATGGTGGGGAAGGGGGATTCCTAACTATGGCTACACCTTC | TRBJ1-2 | NA | NA | TRBV28
CASSYNFGLAGNTGELFF | TGCGCCAGCAGCTACAACTTCGGACTAGCGGGAAACACCGGGGAGCTGTTTTTT | TRBJ2-2 | TRBD2 | NA | TRBV4-3
CASSLESGEAFF | TGTGCCAGCAGCTTAGAGTCGGGGGAAGCTTTCTTT | TRBJ1-1 | NA | NA | TRBV11-2